Following are 11 T cell receptor beta chains from one sample sequenced in a study of tumor T cells in aggressive B-cell lymphoma. Here immunoSEQ multiplex PCR was the method, and the copy in TCRdb shows in-frame clones only, minus some. The sample contains some 3,000 clones, 75% to 85% of which appear only once. The sample was tumor tissue. These receptors all stem from an adult with diffuse large B cell lymphoma. Some clones in this sample may be carry-over from other donors' samples.

This chain's CDR3 is CASSSDRGLYGYTF. CDR3 nucleotide sequence: TGTGCCAGCAGCTCGGACAGGGGCCTCTATGGCTACACCTTC. The rearrangement uses TRBV11-2 and TRBJ1-2; 9 bases align to TRBD1. The CDR3 is 14 residues long. The J segment lost 4 bases and the V segment lost 4 bases, leaving 4 bases of the junction unmatched. Germline values: CDR1 SGHAT, CDR2 FQNNGV.

J is TRBJ1-1 and V is TRBV27, with unresolved D. V shed 5 bases and J shed 2 bases, with 12 bases lying between them. Germline-derived CDR1 and CDR2 are MNHEY and SMNVEV (reference sequence). The CDR3 has 14 residues. The DNA for the CDR3 is TGTGCCAGCAGTCTCGGTCCCCGCAACACTGAAGCTTTCTTT. It is translated as CASSLGPRNTEAFF.

This chain links TRBV9 with TRBJ1-4; 8 bases are a match to TRBD1. V lost 1 base and J lost 0; bases outside the gene matches: 8. Germline assignment: CDR1 SGDLS and CDR2 YYNGEE. The length of the CDR3 is 18 residues. In nucleotides, the CDR3 is TGTGCCAGCAGCGTACAGGGGGCCCTCCTTCCAACTAATGAAAAACTGTTTTTT. Its protein product is CASSVQGALLPTNEKLFF.

The rearrangement links TRBV4-1 to TRBJ2-1; 11 nucleotides match TRBD2. Germline V gives CDR1 MGHRA, CDR2 YSYEKL. The V segment lost 3 bases and the J segment 7 bases; nucleotides outside the gene matches: 8. This CDR3 comprises 16 residues. The CDR3 DNA reads TGCGCCAGCAGCCAGATAACTAGCGGGAGCCGGAATGAGCAGTTCTTC. Translating it yields CASSQITSGSRNEQFF.

The CDR3 bases are TGTGCCAGCAGCTCCGGGACAGGGGGATCGAGGGGCTACACCTTC. Its translation is CASSSGTGGSRGYTF. This chain connects TRBV7-2 to TRBJ1-2; 11 bases match TRBD1. This CDR3 has 15 residues. Germline values: CDR1 SGHTA, CDR2 FQGNSA. V gave up 4 bases and J gave up 8 bases; unmatched junction bases: 9.

CDR3 coding DNA: TGTGCCAGTAGTATGACAGGGGACTCTGGAAACACCATATATTTT. Residues: CASSMTGDSGNTIYF. V and J are TRBV19 and TRBJ1-3, with 8 positions matching TRBD1. V was pared by 3 bases and J by 0 bases, with 1 base of the junction left unmatched. This CDR3 is 15 amino acids long. Germline-derived CDR1 and CDR2 are LNHDA and SQIVND (reference sequence).

V usage is TRBV18 and J usage is TRBJ1-2, with TRBD1 as a possible D gene (6 bases). The V gene's germline CDR1 is KGHSH and CDR2 LQKENI. With 1 base removed from V and 8 bases from J, the gap between germline ends came to 14 bases. The CDR3 is 14 residues long. The CDR3 loop reads CASSPLGGAGGYTF. The CDR3 DNA follows: TGTGCCAGCTCACCACTCGGGGGGGCAGGAGGCTACACCTTC.

The chain is built from TRBV20-1 and TRBJ2-1, with D perhaps TRBD1 (5 bases). Germline loops: CDR1 DFQATT, CDR2 SNEGSKA (reference sequence). This CDR3 is built from 10 residues. V was cut by 7 bases and J by 8 bases, with 9 bases left in between. CDR3 in amino acids: CSVQGDEQFF. In nucleotides, the CDR3 is TGCAGTGTACAAGGGGATGAGCAGTTCTTC.

The chain recombines TRBV7-9 with TRBJ1-1, with TRBD1 matching over 8 bases. Germline assignment: CDR1 SEHNR and CDR2 FQNEAQ (reference sequence). This CDR3 comprises 12 residues. Unmatched junction bases numbered 2, after V lost 3 bases and J lost 8 bases. CDR3 amino acids: CASSFTGGEAFF. For the CDR3, the DNA is TGTGCCAGCAGCTTTACAGGGGGGGAAGCTTTCTTT.

This CDR3 is CASSLVGSYSGNTIYF. The CDR3 nucleotides read TGTGCCAGCAGCTTAGTGGGCAGCTACTCTGGAAACACCATATATTTT. The chain is built from TRBV7-9 and TRBJ1-3; D remains unclear. Trimming stripped 1 base from V and 0 bases from J, with 10 bases between. Germline V gene lookup returns CDR1 SEHNR and CDR2 FQNEAQ (reference sequence). CDR3 size: 16 residues.

The chain carries TRBV29-1 and TRBJ1-1; TRBD1 might be the D (5 bases). Germline-derived CDR1 and CDR2 are SQVTM and ANQGSEA. V was shortened by 4 bases and J by 0 bases, with 9 bases between the two germline ends. The CDR3 runs to 13 residues. Here the CDR3 reads CSVVQGLNTEAFF. The CDR3 DNA reads as TGCAGCGTTGTTCAGGGCTTGAACACTGAAGCTTTCTTT.